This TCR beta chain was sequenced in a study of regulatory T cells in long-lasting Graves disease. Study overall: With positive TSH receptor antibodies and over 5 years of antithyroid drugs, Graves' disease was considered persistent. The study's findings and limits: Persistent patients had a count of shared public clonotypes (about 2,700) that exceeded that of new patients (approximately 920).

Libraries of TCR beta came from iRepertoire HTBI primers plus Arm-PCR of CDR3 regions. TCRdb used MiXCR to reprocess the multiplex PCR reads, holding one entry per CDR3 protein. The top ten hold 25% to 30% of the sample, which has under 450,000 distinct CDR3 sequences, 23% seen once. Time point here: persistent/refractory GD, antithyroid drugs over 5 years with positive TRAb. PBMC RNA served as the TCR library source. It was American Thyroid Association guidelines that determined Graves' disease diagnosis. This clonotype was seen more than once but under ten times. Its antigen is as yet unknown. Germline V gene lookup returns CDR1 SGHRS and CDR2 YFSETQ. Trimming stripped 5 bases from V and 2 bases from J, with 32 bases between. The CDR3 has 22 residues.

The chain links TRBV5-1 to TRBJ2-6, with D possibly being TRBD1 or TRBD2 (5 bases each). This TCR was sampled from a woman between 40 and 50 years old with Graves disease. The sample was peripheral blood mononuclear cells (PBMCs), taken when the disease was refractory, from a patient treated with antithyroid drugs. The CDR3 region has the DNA TGCGCCAGCAGACCGATCCCCAAGACATTTCGTAGAGGGACGACTGGGGCCAACGTCCTGACTTTC. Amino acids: CASRPIPKTFRRGTTGANVLTF. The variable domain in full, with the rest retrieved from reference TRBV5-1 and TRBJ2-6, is KAGVTQTPRYLIKTRGQQVTLSCSPISGHRSVSWYQQTPGQGLQFLFEYFSETQRNKGNFPGRFSGRQFSNSRSEMNVSTLELGDSALYLCASRPIPKTFRRGTTGANVLTFGAGSRLTVL.